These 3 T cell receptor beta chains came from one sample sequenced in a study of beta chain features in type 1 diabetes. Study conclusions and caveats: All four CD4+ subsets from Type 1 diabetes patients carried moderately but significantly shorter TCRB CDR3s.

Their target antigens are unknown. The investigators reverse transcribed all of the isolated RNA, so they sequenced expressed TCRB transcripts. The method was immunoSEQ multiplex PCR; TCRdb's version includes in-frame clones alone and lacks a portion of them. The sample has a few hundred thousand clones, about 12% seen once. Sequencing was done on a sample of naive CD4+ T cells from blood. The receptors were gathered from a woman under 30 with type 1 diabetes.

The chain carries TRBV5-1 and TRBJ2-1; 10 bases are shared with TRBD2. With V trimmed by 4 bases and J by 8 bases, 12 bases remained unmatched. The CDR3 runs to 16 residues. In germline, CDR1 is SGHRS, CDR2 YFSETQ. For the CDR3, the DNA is TGCGCCAGCAGCACCGGGGCGGGACTAGCGAGCGATGAGCAGTTCTTC. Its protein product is CASSTGAGLASDEQFF. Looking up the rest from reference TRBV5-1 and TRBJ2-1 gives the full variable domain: KAGVTQTPRYLIKTRGQQVTLSCSPISGHRSVSWYQQTPGQGLQFLFEYFSETQRNKGNFPGRFSGRQFSNSRSEMNVSTLELGDSALYLCASSTGAGLASDEQFFGPGTRLTVL.

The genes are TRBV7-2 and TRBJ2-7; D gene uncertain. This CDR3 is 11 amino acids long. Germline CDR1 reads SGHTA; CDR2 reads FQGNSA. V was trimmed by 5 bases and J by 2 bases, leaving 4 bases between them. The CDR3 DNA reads TGTGCCAGCAGCCTACCCTACGAGCAGTACTTC. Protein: CASSLPYEQYF.

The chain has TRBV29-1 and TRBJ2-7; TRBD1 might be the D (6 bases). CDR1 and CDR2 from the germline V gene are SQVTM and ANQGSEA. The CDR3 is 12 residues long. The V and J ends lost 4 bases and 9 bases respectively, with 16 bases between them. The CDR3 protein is CSVVGQKGGQYF. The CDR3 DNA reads TGCAGCGTTGTGGGACAAAAGGGTGGGCAGTACTTC.